The 26 T cell receptor beta chains given below trace back to one sample, sequenced in a study of OX40 agonist ivuxolimab in advanced cancers. Library preparation was by the immunoSEQ multiplex PCR assay. The clones in this table, taken by TCRdb from immuneACCESS, are in-frame only. Not every clone is retained; where verified, under half of the shortfall comes from an unresolved V gene, and the cause of the rest is unknown. This sample lists 20,000 to 30,000 clones; approximately 86% were detected once. The top ten constitute more than 6.5% of the sample. The sample in question was CD4+ or CD8+ T cells sorted from blood, obtained in a trial of the OX40 agonist ivuxolimab. Source of these receptors: an adult with an advanced solid tumor such as melanoma, head and neck, liver or kidney cancer.

The gene calls are TRBV19 and TRBJ2-2; D is unclear. The CDR3 loop spans 12 amino acids. Per germline, CDR1 LNHDA and CDR2 SQIVND (reference sequence). V was clipped by 0 bases and J by 7 bases, with 3 bases between them. The CDR3 DNA sequence: TGTGCCAGTAGTATAGAGTACGGGGAGCTGTTTTTT. Protein: CASSIEYGELFF.

The chain carries TRBV23-1 and TRBJ1-2; D unresolved. TRBV23-1 counts as an open reading frame of uncertain function. This CDR3 region has 11 residues. The V gene lost 2 bases and the J gene lost 8 bases, with 6 bases spanning the gap. The CDR3 DNA reads as TGCGCCAGCAGTCAAGGGTTGGGCTACACCTTC. This gives the protein CASSQGLGYTF.

The chain has TRBV10-2 and TRBJ2-7; either TRBD1 or TRBD2 may supply D (5 bases each). This CDR3 has 14 amino acids. V was cut by 7 bases and J by 4 bases, with 17 bases left in between. Germline V lookup: CDR1 WSHSY, CDR2 SAAADI. This chain's CDR3 is CASTGRGAQYEQYF. CDR3 coding DNA: TGCGCCAGCACCGGTAGAGGGGCCCAGTACGAGCAGTACTTC.

The chain combines TRBV9 with TRBJ2-7, with 10 bases matching TRBD2. Germline-derived CDR1 and CDR2 are SGDLS and YYNGEE. The CDR3 consists of 14 residues. The junction had 6 bases not matched to a gene; V was cut back by 4 bases and J by 5 bases. This CDR3 reads CASSPGTSVDEQYF. The CDR3, as DNA: TGTGCCAGCAGCCCAGGGACTAGCGTGGACGAGCAGTACTTC.

The chain combines TRBV28 with TRBJ2-7, with 7 bases that match TRBD1. CDR3 length: 14 residues. V was clipped by 6 bases and J by 4 bases; unmatched bases: 9. CDR1 is MDHEN and CDR2 is SYDVKM in the germline V gene. In DNA form, the CDR3 reads TGTGCCAGCAGGGGGACAGTGAATAAATACGAGCAGTACTTC. It yields the protein CASRGTVNKYEQYF.

As concerns this clone: Other DNA sequences from this sample encode an identical CDR3 as well. The J gene is TRBJ2-3, the V gene TRBV10-2, with 11 bases matching TRBD1. The J segment lost 4 bases and the V segment lost 6 bases, leaving 3 bases of the junction unmatched. This CDR3 has 14 residues. In germline, CDR1 is WSHSY, CDR2 SAAADI. The CDR3 region has the DNA TGCGCCAGCAGGCCGGGACAGGGGGCAGATACGCAGTATTTT. This sequence encodes CASRPGQGADTQYF.

This clone was found once. V is TRBV4-1 and J is TRBJ1-2; 8 nucleotides agree with TRBD1. The germline CDR1 and CDR2 sequences are MGHRA and YSYEKL. The ends lost 4 bases at V and 4 bases at J; junction bases unmatched: 5. The CDR3 extends over 14 amino acids. CDR3 sequence: CASSPGTGLYGYTF. CDR3 coding DNA: TGCGCCAGCAGCCCCGGGACAGGTCTCTATGGCTACACCTTC.

This chain joins TRBV13 and TRBJ2-3; D not resolved. Germline lookup yields CDR1 PRHDT and CDR2 FYEKMQ (reference sequence). This CDR3 comprises 15 residues. V lost 2 bases to trimming and J lost 5 bases, with 14 bases between them. This CDR3 reads CASSLTGARVDTQYF. CDR3 DNA sequence: TGTGCCAGCAGCTTAACCGGCGCCCGGGTAGATACGCAGTATTTT.

This chain links TRBV9 with TRBJ2-1; D is perhaps TRBD1 or TRBD2 (5 bases each). The CDR3 sequence is 14 residues long. Trimming left V 0 bases short and J 5 bases short, with 9 bases between. Germline V gene lookup returns CDR1 SGDLS and CDR2 YYNGEE. The CDR3 sequence: CASSVGDRNNEQFF. As DNA, the CDR3 is TGTGCCAGCAGCGTAGGGGACCGAAACAATGAGCAGTTCTTC.

The chain is built from TRBV6-5 and TRBJ1-6; D call uncertain. The CDR3 runs to 13 residues. Germline V CDR1 and CDR2: MNHEY, SVGAGI. V lost 7 bases, J lost 4 bases, and 8 bases lay in between. The CDR3 nucleotides are TGTGCCAGCAAATGGCAATATAATTCACCCCTCCACTTT. It is translated as CASKWQYNSPLHF.

This chain links TRBV7-9 with TRBJ2-7; 9 positions agree with TRBD1. V lost 3 bases to trimming and J lost 3 bases; unmatched junction nucleotides: 6. Germline V lookup: CDR1 SEHNR, CDR2 FQNEAQ (reference sequence). CDR3 length equals 15 residues. CDR3 in amino acids: CASSFHTGGFYEQYF. The CDR3 region has the DNA TGTGCCAGCAGCTTCCACACAGGGGGCTTCTACGAGCAGTACTTC. The whole variable domain, filled in from reference TRBV7-9 and TRBJ2-7, reads DTGVSQNPRHKITKRGQNVTFRCDPISEHNRLYWYRQTLGQGPEFLTYFQNEAQLEKSRLLSDRFSAERPKGSFSTLEIQRTEQGDSAMYLCASSFHTGGFYEQYFGPGTRLTVT.

The chain carries TRBV11-2 and TRBJ2-7; no firm D call. Trimming left V 1 base short and J 2 bases short, with 9 bases between. This CDR3 comprises 14 residues. The V gene's germline CDR1 is SGHAT and CDR2 FQNNGV. The CDR3 spells CASSLVGPTYEQYF. The CDR3 bases are TGTGCCAGCAGCTTAGTAGGGCCCACCTACGAGCAGTACTTC.

As for this clone: Other DNA sequences of this sample code for an identical CDR3. The chain has TRBV6-5 and TRBJ1-1, with D maybe TRBD1 (5 bases). The V gene's germline CDR1 is MNHEY and CDR2 SVGAGI. The CDR3 covers 14 residues. The germline V and J ends were trimmed by 2 bases and 2 bases, with 9 bases remaining between them. CDR3 sequence reads: CASSYVQGNTEAFF. CDR3 DNA: TGTGCCAGCAGTTACGTCCAGGGTAACACTGAAGCTTTCTTT.

This clone was seen a handful of times. This chain links TRBV6-6 with TRBJ2-4, with 8 bases matching TRBD2. The CDR3 runs 15 residues. Germline V gives CDR1 MNHNY, CDR2 SVGAGI (reference sequence). The V segment lost 6 bases and the J segment 8 bases; nucleotides outside the gene matches: 12. The CDR3 protein is CASSERAGGGDIQYF. The CDR3, as DNA: TGTGCCAGCAGCGAAAGGGCCGGGGGGGGAGACATTCAGTACTTC.

The chain couples TRBV9 to TRBJ2-7; possibly TRBD1 for D (6 bases). There are 14 residues in the CDR3. Per the germline V gene, CDR1 is SGDLS and CDR2 is YYNGEE. V was clipped by 0 bases and J by 6 bases, with 13 bases between them. The CDR3 loop is CASSVVSRGGEQYF. As DNA, the CDR3 is TGTGCCAGCAGCGTAGTTAGCAGGGGTGGCGAGCAGTACTTC.

V gene TRBV11-2 combines with J gene TRBJ1-1, with D uncertain. Germline V lookup: CDR1 SGHAT, CDR2 FQNNGV. The CDR3 spans 11 residues. Between the trimmed V and J ends, which lost 2 bases and 4 bases, there was a span of 2 bases. DNA for the CDR3: TGTGCCAGCAGCTTAATCACTGAAGCTTTCTTT. Its translation is CASSLITEAFF.

The chain joins TRBV18 to TRBJ2-5, with TRBD1 matching 9 bases. CDR1 and CDR2 from the germline V gene are KGHSH and LQKENI. Trimming removed 8 bases from V and 8 bases from J; junction bases left unmatched: 6. The CDR3 has 12 amino acids. In nucleotides, the CDR3 is TGTGCCAGCATGGACAGGGGAGAAACCCAGTACTTC. Protein product: CASMDRGETQYF.

The rearrangement joins TRBV27 to TRBJ1-6; the D gene is possibly TRBD1 (5 bases). V shed 2 bases and J shed 5 bases, with 13 bases lying between them. The CDR3 has 16 residues. Germline V gene data show CDR1 as MNHEY and CDR2 as SMNVEV (reference sequence). CDR3 bases: TGTGCCAGCAGTTTAACGGCTAAGGGGCATAATTCACCCCTCCACTTT. Translating it yields CASSLTAKGHNSPLHF.

DNA for the CDR3: TGTGCCAGCAGTTACCAGGATCCGGGGCTTAACACTGAAGCTTTCTTT. Its translation: CASSYQDPGLNTEAFF. The chain combines TRBV6-5 with TRBJ1-1; the D gene is possibly TRBD1 (5 bases). The CDR3 has 16 residues. Germline V lookup: CDR1 MNHEY, CDR2 SVGAGI. Trimming left V 2 bases short and J 2 bases short, with 15 bases between.

This clone is a singleton in its sample. The V and J genes are TRBV27 and TRBJ2-7; no firm D call. Trimming left V 0 bases short and J 7 bases short, with 13 bases between. Germline loops: CDR1 MNHEY, CDR2 SMNVEV (reference sequence). CDR3 size: 14 residues. CDR3 protein: CASSLSTGFGEQYF. In nucleotides, the CDR3 is TGTGCCAGCAGTTTATCGACGGGCTTCGGGGAGCAGTACTTC.

The CDR3 DNA is TGTGCCAGCGTACACTCCGGGACAGCGTCCTACGAGCAGTACTTC. This gives the protein CASVHSGTASYEQYF. The chain uses TRBV13 and TRBJ2-7, with TRBD1 matching over 7 bases. With V trimmed by 8 bases and J by 1 base, 11 bases remained unmatched. Germline-derived CDR1 and CDR2 are PRHDT and FYEKMQ (reference sequence). There are 15 residues in the CDR3.

The CDR3 region has the DNA TGTGCCAGCAGCTTAGCAGGGGGGAACACTGAAGCTTTCTTT. Translating it yields CASSLAGGNTEAFF. The gene calls are TRBV7-9 and TRBJ1-1; maybe TRBD1 (6 bases). CDR1 and CDR2 from the germline V gene are SEHNR and FQNEAQ (reference sequence). V lost 0 bases to trimming and J lost 1 base, with 6 bases between them. The CDR3 runs 14 residues.

The rearrangement links TRBV11-1 to TRBJ1-1; a possible D gene is TRBD1 (6 bases). Trimming shortened V by 2 bases and J by 8 bases, and 12 bases separated the two germline ends. Germline V lookup: CDR1 SGHAT, CDR2 FQDESV (reference sequence). The CDR3 contains 13 residues. The CDR3 coding sequence is TGTGCCAGCAGCTTAAGAGCCGGGGGCGAAGCTTTCTTT. Residues: CASSLRAGGEAFF.

Here the CDR3 reads CASGPSAETIFGYTF. CDR3 in DNA: TGTGCTAGTGGTCCCTCGGCAGAGACGATTTTTGGCTACACCTTC. The J gene is TRBJ1-2, the V gene TRBV12-5; D is undetermined. This CDR3 is built from 15 residues. Trimming removed 5 bases from V and 7 bases from J, with 20 bases in between. CDR1 and CDR2 from the germline V gene are LGHNT and FRNRAP.

This sequence joins TRBV7-9 and TRBJ2-2; TRBD1 is a possible D gene (7 bases). The CDR3 contains 15 residues. Germline V gene data show CDR1 as SEHNR and CDR2 as FQNEAQ (reference sequence). V lost 5 bases, J lost 6 bases, and 16 bases lay in between. The DNA of the CDR3 is TGTGCCAGCAGCGGAGGGGGCCGGGCGGCCGGGGAGCTGTTTTTT. This gives the protein CASSGGGRAAGELFF. Based on the CDR3 plus reference TRBV7-9 and TRBJ2-2, the full variable domain is DTGVSQNPRHKITKRGQNVTFRCDPISEHNRLYWYRQTLGQGPEFLTYFQNEAQLEKSRLLSDRFSAERPKGSFSTLEIQRTEQGDSAMYLCASSGGGRAAGELFFGEGSRLTVL.

The CDR3 sequence: CASSRSLGLTNTGELFF. The CDR3 bases are TGCGCCAGCAGCCGGTCATTGGGACTTACGAACACCGGGGAGCTGTTTTTT. The gene calls are TRBV4-3 and TRBJ2-2; the D gene is possibly TRBD2 (6 bases). V lost 4 bases to trimming and J lost 0 bases, with 15 bases between them. The CDR3 loop spans 17 amino acids. The germline V gene has CDR1 LGHNA and CDR2 YSLEER.